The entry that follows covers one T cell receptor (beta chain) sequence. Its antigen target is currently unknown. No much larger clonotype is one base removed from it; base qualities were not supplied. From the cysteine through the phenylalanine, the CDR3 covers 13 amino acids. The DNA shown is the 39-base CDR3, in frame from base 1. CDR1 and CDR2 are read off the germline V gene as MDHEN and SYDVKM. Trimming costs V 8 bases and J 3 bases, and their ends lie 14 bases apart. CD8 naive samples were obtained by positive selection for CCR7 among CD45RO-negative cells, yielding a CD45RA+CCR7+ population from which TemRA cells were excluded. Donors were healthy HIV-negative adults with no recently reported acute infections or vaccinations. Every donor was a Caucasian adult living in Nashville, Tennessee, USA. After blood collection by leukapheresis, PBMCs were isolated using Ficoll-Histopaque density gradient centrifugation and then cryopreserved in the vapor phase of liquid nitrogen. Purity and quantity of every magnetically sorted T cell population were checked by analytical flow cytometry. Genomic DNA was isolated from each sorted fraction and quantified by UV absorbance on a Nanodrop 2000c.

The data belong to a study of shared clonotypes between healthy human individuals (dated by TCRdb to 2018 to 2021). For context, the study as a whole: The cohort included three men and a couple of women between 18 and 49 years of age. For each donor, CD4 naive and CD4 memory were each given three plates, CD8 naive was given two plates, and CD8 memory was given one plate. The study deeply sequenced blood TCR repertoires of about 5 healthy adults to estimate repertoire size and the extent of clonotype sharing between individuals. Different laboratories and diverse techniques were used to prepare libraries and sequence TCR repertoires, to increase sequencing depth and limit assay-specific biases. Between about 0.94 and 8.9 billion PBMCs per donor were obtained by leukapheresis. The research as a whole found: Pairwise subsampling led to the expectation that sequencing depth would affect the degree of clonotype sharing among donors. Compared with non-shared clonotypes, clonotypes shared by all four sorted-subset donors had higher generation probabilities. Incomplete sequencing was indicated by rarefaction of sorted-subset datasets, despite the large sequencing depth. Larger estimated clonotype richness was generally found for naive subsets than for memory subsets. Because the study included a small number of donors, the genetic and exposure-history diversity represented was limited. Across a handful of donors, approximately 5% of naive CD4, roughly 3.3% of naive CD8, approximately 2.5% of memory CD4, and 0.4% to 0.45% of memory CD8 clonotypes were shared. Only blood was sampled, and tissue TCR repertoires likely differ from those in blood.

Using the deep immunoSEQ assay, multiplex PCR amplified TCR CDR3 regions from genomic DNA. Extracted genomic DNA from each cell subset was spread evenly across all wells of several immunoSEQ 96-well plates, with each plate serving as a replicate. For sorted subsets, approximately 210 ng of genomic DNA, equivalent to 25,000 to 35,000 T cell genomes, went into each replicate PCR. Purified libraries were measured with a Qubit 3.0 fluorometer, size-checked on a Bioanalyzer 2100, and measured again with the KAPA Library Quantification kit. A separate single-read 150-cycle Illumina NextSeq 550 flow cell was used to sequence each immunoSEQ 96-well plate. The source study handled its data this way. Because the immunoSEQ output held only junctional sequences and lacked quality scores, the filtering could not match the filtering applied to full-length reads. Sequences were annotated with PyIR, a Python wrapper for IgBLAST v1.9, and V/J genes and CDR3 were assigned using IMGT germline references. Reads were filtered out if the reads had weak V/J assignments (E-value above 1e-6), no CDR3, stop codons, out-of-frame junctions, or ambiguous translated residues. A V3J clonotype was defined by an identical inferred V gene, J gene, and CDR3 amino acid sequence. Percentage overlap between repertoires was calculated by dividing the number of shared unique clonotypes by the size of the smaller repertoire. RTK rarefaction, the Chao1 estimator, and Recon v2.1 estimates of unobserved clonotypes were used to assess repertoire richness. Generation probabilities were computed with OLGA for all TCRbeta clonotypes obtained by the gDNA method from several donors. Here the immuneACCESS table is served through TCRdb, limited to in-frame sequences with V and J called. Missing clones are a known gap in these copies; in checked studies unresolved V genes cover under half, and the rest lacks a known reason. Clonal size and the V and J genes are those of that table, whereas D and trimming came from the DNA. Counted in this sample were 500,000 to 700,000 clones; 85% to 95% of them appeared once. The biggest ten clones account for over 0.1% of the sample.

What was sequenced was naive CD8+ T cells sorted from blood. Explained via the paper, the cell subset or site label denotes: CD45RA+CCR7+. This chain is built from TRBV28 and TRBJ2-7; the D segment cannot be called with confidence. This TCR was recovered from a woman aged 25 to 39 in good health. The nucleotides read TGTGCCAGCTCCTGGGCCGAAAGCTACGAGCAGTACTTC. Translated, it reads CASSWAESYEQYF.